Below are 9 T cell receptor beta chains sequenced from a single sample in a study of OX40 agonist ivuxolimab in advanced cancers. TCRdb keeps only in-frame clones here, not all; method: immunoSEQ multiplex PCR. Of 20,000 to 25,000 clones in the sample, around four fifths were seen once. The sample was CD4+ or CD8+ T cells sorted from blood, taken in a trial of the OX40 agonist ivuxolimab. The receptor set was obtained from an adult with an advanced solid tumor such as melanoma, head and neck, liver or kidney cancer.

CDR3 region: CATVTGQMSSYNEQFF. The CDR3 DNA is TGTGCCACGGTTACGGGACAAATGAGCTCCTACAATGAGCAGTTCTTC. The chain recombines TRBV28 with TRBJ2-1; D is possibly TRBD1 (6 bases). Germline CDR1 MDHEN, CDR2 SYDVKM. V lost 10 bases, J lost 0 bases, and 19 bases lay in between. The CDR3 extends over 16 amino acids.

This clone was seen a handful of times. The J gene is TRBJ1-5, the V gene TRBV9, with D maybe TRBD1 (5 bases). Trimming took 3 bases from V and 2 from J, leaving 9 bases between them. The CDR3 sequence is 14 residues long. CDR1 is SGDLS and CDR2 is YYNGEE in the germline V gene. DNA for the CDR3: TGTGCCAGCAGCGCCGGGGCCGGCAATCAGCCCCAGCATTTT. It codes for CASSAGAGNQPQHF. Full variable domain (missing parts from reference TRBV9 and TRBJ1-5): DSGVTQTPKHLITATGQRVTLRCSPRSGDLSVYWYQQSLDQGLQFLIQYYNGEERAKGNILERFSAQQFPDLHSELNLSSLELGDSALYFCASSAGAGNQPQHFGDGTRLSIL.

This chain connects TRBV29-1 to TRBJ2-3; perhaps D is TRBD1 or TRBD2 (5 bases each). V shed 7 bases and J shed 5 bases, with 25 bases lying between them. Germline V CDR1 and CDR2: SQVTM, ANQGSEA. This CDR3 is built from 16 residues. The CDR3 region is CSAVRQFRGLGDTQYF. The CDR3 DNA sequence: TGCAGCGCCGTCCGACAGTTCCGGGGTTTGGGAGATACGCAGTATTTT.

The chain recombines TRBV6-1 with TRBJ2-7; 10 bases line up with TRBD1. This CDR3 is built from 13 residues. Germline V gene sequence: CDR1 MNHNS, CDR2 SASEGT. Trimming cost V 10 bases and J 0 bases; bases outside gene matches: 3. The CDR3 DNA follows: TGTGCCACCGGGACAGGGGACTCCTACGAGCAGTACTTC. Amino acid sequence: CATGTGDSYEQYF.

V and J are TRBV7-6 and TRBJ2-2; 7 bases match TRBD1. This CDR3 is built from 15 residues. The trim removed 5 bases at V and 0 bases at J, leaving 3 bases unmatched. In germline, CDR1 is SGHVS, CDR2 FNYEAQ. CDR3 region: CASSQGVTNTGELFF. The CDR3 region has the DNA TGTGCCAGCAGCCAGGGGGTCACGAACACCGGGGAGCTGTTTTTT.

V is TRBV9 and J is TRBJ2-3; 12 nucleotides match TRBD2. The CDR3 has 15 residues. Germline V gene lookup returns CDR1 SGDLS and CDR2 YYNGEE. V gave up 2 bases and J gave up 7 bases; unmatched junction bases: 5. CDR3 in amino acids: CASSVSLAGGHTQYF. CDR3 DNA: TGTGCCAGCAGCGTGTCACTAGCGGGGGGTCATACGCAGTATTTT.

The genes are TRBV6-1 and TRBJ2-7; a weak D match, TRBD1 (6 bases). The CDR3 consists of 12 residues. V dropped 8 bases and J dropped 2 bases, with 10 bases sitting between them. Germline V gene sequence: CDR1 MNHNS, CDR2 SASEGT. The CDR3 bases are TGTGCCAGCGGTCCAGGGGCCTACGAGCAGTACTTC. It translates to CASGPGAYEQYF.

This clone was picked up one time. V gene TRBV4-1 combines with J gene TRBJ1-2, with 10 nucleotides matching TRBD1. The V gene's germline CDR1 is MGHRA and CDR2 YSYEKL. This CDR3 region has 16 residues. V gave up 2 bases and J gave up 7 bases; unmatched junction bases: 10. The CDR3 DNA sequence: TGCGCCAGCAGCCAATCGACAGGGGGCGCATCTTCTGGCTACACCTTC. This sequence encodes CASSQSTGGASSGYTF.

The CDR3 region is CASSESRGPWGTQYF. The CDR3 DNA reads as TGCGCCAGCAGTGAGTCCCGGGGACCATGGGGGACCCAGTACTTC. The chain uses TRBV10-1 and TRBJ2-5; D could derive from TRBD1 or TRBD2 (5 bases each). Germline loops: CDR1 WNHNN, CDR2 SYGVQD (reference sequence). CDR3 length: 15 residues. V was trimmed by 0 bases and J by 7 bases, leaving 15 bases between them.